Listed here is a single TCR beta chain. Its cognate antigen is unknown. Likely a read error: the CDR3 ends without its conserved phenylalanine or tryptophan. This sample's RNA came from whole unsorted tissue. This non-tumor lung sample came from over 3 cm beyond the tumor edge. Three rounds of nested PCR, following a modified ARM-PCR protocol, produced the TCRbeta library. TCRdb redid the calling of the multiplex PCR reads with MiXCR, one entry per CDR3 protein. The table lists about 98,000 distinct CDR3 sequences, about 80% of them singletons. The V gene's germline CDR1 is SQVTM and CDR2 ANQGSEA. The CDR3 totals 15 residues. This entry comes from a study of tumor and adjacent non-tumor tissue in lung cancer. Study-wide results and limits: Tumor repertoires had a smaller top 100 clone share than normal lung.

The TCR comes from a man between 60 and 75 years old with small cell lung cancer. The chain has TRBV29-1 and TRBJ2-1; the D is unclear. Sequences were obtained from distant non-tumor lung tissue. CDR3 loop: CSGAPLLRYYNEQFS. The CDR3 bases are TGCAGCGGAGCCCCATTGCTGAGGTATTACAATGAACAGTTCTCC.